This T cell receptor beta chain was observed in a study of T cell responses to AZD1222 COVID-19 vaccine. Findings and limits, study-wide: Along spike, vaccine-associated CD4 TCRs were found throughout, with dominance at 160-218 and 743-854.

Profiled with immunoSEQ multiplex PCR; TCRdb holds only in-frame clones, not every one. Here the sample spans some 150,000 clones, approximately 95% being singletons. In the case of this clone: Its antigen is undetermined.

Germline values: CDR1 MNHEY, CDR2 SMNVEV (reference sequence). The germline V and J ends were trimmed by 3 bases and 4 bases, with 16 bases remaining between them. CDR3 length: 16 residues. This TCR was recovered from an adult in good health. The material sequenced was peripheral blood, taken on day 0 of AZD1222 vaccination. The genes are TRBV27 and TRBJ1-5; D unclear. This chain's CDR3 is CASSLGKGGWNQPQHF. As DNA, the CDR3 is TGTGCCAGCAGTTTGGGTAAGGGCGGTTGGAATCAGCCCCAGCATTTT.